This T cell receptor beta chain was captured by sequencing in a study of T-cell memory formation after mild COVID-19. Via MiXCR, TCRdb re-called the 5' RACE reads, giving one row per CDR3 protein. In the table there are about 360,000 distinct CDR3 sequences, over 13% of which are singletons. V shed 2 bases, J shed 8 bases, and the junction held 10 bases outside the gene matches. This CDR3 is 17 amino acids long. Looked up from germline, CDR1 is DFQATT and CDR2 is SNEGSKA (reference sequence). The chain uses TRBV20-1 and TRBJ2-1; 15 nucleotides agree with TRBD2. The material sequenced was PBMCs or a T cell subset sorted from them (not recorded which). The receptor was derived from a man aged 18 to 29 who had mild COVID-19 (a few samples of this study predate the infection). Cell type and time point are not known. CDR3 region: CSARLHPGLAGGYEQFF. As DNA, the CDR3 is TGCAGTGCTAGACTCCACCCGGGACTAGCGGGGGGCTATGAGCAGTTCTTC.